These 30 T cell receptor beta chains were all obtained from the same sample, sequenced in a study of blood T cell repertoires in COVID-19. Profiling relied on immunoSEQ multiplex PCR, and the TCRdb table lists in-frame clones only, not all of them. Of fewer than 200,000 clones in the sample, about four fifths were seen once. The sample comprised peripheral blood. Receptors originate from a human donor in a cohort sampled during active COVID-19.

The chain couples TRBV2 to TRBJ2-7; 8 nucleotides line up with TRBD1. Germline-derived CDR1 and CDR2 are SNHLY and FYNNEI. This CDR3 has 13 residues. V dropped 7 bases and J dropped 4; count of bases not matched to a gene: 6. This CDR3 reads CASNPRTGYEQYF. DNA for the CDR3: TGTGCCAGCAATCCCCGGACAGGGTACGAGCAGTACTTC.

The sample holds one count of this clone. This chain uses TRBV3-1 (or the pseudogene TRBV3-2) with TRBJ1-2; TRBD1 is a possible D gene (5 bases). Trimming pared 0 bases from V and 4 bases from J, leaving 6 bases between. This CDR3 region has 13 residues. Germline CDR1 and CDR2: LGHDT and YNNKEL (reference sequence). Written as DNA, the CDR3 is TGTGCCAGCAGCCAAGACAGGGTCTATGGCTACACCTTC. It specifies CASSQDRVYGYTF.

The V gene is TRBV9, the J gene TRBJ2-1; possibly TRBD2 for D (7 bases). The germline CDR1 and CDR2 sequences are SGDLS and YYNGEE. There are 12 residues in the CDR3. The ends were cut back, 4 bases at V and 13 bases at J, with 15 bases in the middle. CDR3 DNA sequence: TGTGCCAGCAGCCCATGGGGGGGGGCCCAGTTCTTC. Residues: CASSPWGGAQFF.

V is TRBV6-1 and J is TRBJ2-5, with 11 nucleotides matching TRBD2. The CDR3 has 17 residues. With 2 bases clipped from V and 3 bases from J, the junction kept 8 bases outside the gene matches. Looked up from germline, CDR1 is MNHNS and CDR2 is SASEGT. This CDR3 reads CASSEWSSGGLEETQYF. CDR3 nucleotides: TGTGCCAGCAGTGAATGGTCTAGCGGGGGGTTGGAAGAGACCCAGTACTTC.

The chain couples TRBV5-4 to TRBJ2-2; 7 positions agree with TRBD1. V trimming: 4 bases; J trimming: 3 bases; junction bases outside the gene matches: 6. CDR1 is SGHNT and CDR2 is YYREEE in the germline V gene (reference sequence). This CDR3 is 15 amino acids long. The CDR3 loop is CASSPQGQDTGELFF. The CDR3 nucleotides are TGTGCCAGCAGCCCACAGGGGCAGGACACCGGGGAGCTGTTTTTT. Combining the CDR3 with reference TRBV5-4 and TRBJ2-2 gives the whole variable domain ETGVTQSPTHLIKTRGQQVTLRCSSQSGHNTVSWYQQALGQGPQFIFQYYREEENGRGNFPPRFSGLQFPNYSSELNVNALELDDSALYLCASSPQGQDTGELFFGEGSRLTVL.

The chain uses TRBV19 and TRBJ2-7; 11 nucleotides align to TRBD1. The CDR3 covers 13 residues. Germline assignment: CDR1 LNHDA and CDR2 SQIVND (reference sequence). The junction had 2 bases not matched to a gene; V was cut back by 5 bases and J by 5 bases. The CDR3, as DNA: TGTGCCAGTAGTGGACAGGGGGCAGACGAGCAGTACTTC. It specifies CASSGQGADEQYF. Based on the CDR3 plus reference TRBV19 and TRBJ2-7, the full variable domain is DGGITQSPKYLFRKEGQNVTLSCEQNLNHDAMYWYRQDPGQGLRLIYYSQIVNDFQKGDIAEGYSVSREKKESFPLTVTSAQKNPTAFYLCASSGQGADEQYFGPGTRLTVT.

This chain uses TRBV29-1 with TRBJ1-2; no firm D call. This CDR3 spans 11 amino acids. Trimming removed 3 bases at V and 8 bases at J, with 10 bases between. Germline V gene sequence: CDR1 SQVTM, CDR2 ANQGSEA. The CDR3 loop reads CSVEIGRGYTF. The DNA for the CDR3 is TGCAGCGTTGAGATAGGGAGAGGCTACACCTTC.

The chain carries TRBV5-1 and TRBJ2-7; D not certain. Deletions cut 0 bases from V and 0 bases from J, with 10 bases between. The CDR3 spans 15 residues. The germline CDR1 and CDR2 sequences are SGHRS and YFSETQ. The CDR3 reads CASSLGSGFSYEQYF. CDR3 nucleotides: TGCGCCAGCAGCTTGGGGTCCGGGTTCTCCTACGAGCAGTACTTC.

The chain links TRBV18 to TRBJ2-1; 16 bases are a match to TRBD2. CDR1 is KGHSH and CDR2 is LQKENI in the germline V gene. The CDR3 is 21 residues long. J lost 0 bases, V lost 3 bases, and 11 bases had no gene match. The CDR3 protein is CASSPRTPGLAGGSSYNEQFF. In DNA form, the CDR3 reads TGTGCCAGCTCACCTCGAACTCCGGGACTAGCGGGGGGGAGCTCCTACAATGAGCAGTTCTTC. Full variable domain (missing parts from reference TRBV18 and TRBJ2-1): NAGVMQNPRHLVRRRGQEARLRCSPMKGHSHVYWYRQLPEEGLKFMVYLQKENIIDESGMPKERFSAEFPKEGPSILRIQQVVRGDSAAYFCASSPRTPGLAGGSSYNEQFFGPGTRLTVL.

This clone was seen only once. This rearrangement joins TRBV15 to TRBJ2-1, with unresolved D. The CDR3 has 17 amino acids. V was shortened by 0 bases and J by 0 bases, with 12 bases between the two germline ends. The germline V gene has CDR1 LNHNV and CDR2 YYDKDF (reference sequence). In DNA form, the CDR3 reads TGTGCCACCAGCAGAGATTTCTCAGGTAGCTCCTACAATGAGCAGTTCTTC. Translated: CATSRDFSGSSYNEQFF.

The J gene is TRBJ1-2, the V gene TRBV30, with TRBD1 as a possible D gene (6 bases). This CDR3 is 13 amino acids long. The V gene's germline CDR1 is GTSNPN and CDR2 SVGIG (reference sequence). Trimming removed 5 bases from V and 6 bases from J, with 16 bases in between. CDR3 sequence reads: CAWGDILPNGYTF. The CDR3 region has the DNA TGTGCCTGGGGGGACATCCTCCCTAATGGCTACACCTTC.

The genes are TRBV7-6 and TRBJ2-7; 8 positions match TRBD1. The CDR3 totals 13 residues. Germline V gene sequence: CDR1 SGHVS, CDR2 FNYEAQ. V lost 5 bases and J lost 4; bases outside the gene matches: 4. The DNA for the CDR3 is TGTGCCAGCAGCAGGCAGGGGGCTTACGAGCAGTACTTC. Protein: CASSRQGAYEQYF.

The rearrangement joins TRBV11-2 to TRBJ2-5, with TRBD2 identical over 7 bases. Germline assignment: CDR1 SGHAT and CDR2 FQNNGV. The CDR3 covers 16 residues. V lost 0 bases, J lost 2 bases, and 6 bases stayed unmatched. Here the CDR3 reads CASSLDLAGVQETQYF. The CDR3 region has the DNA TGTGCCAGCAGCTTAGATCTGGCGGGGGTTCAAGAGACCCAGTACTTC. The full variable domain, with the rest looked up from reference TRBV11-2 and TRBJ2-5, is EAGVAQSPRYKIIEKRQSVAFWCNPISGHATLYWYQQILGQGPKLLIQFQNNGVVDDSQLPKDRFSAERLKGVDSTLKIQPAKLEDSAVYLCASSLDLAGVQETQYFGPGTRLLVL.

The chain carries TRBV4-1 and TRBJ1-6; perhaps TRBD1 as D (5 bases). Trimming took off 4 bases at V and 5 bases at J, with 12 bases between the two ends. This CDR3 region has 15 residues. Germline-derived CDR1 and CDR2 are MGHRA and YSYEKL. CDR3 nucleotide sequence: TGCGCCAGCAGCCCGGCGGGGGGACATAATTCACCCCTCCACTTT. Encoded protein: CASSPAGGHNSPLHF.

Here the CDR3 reads CASSRTGTGVFSNQPQHF. Written as DNA, the CDR3 is TGTGCCAGCAGCCGCACCGGGACAGGGGTTTTTAGCAATCAGCCCCAGCATTTT. The chain combines TRBV7-9 with TRBJ1-5, with 10 bases identical to TRBD1. V lost 5 bases and J lost 0; bases outside the gene matches: 10. Germline loops: CDR1 SEHNR, CDR2 FQNEAQ (reference sequence). The CDR3 covers 18 residues.

Written as DNA, the CDR3 is TGCAGCGTTGCTCGGGGGAGAGCTAATGAAAAACTGTTTTTT. Translating gives CSVARGRANEKLFF. The genes are TRBV29-1 and TRBJ1-4; D perhaps matches TRBD1 (5 bases). CDR1 is SQVTM and CDR2 is ANQGSEA in the germline V gene. The CDR3 runs to 14 residues. Trimming took off 4 bases at V and 3 bases at J, with 12 bases between the two ends.

The chain is built from TRBV5-4 and TRBJ1-1; TRBD1 matches at 9 bases. The CDR3 has 15 residues. V lost 4 bases and J lost 4; bases outside the gene matches: 8. Germline lookup yields CDR1 SGHNT and CDR2 YYREEE (reference sequence). This CDR3 is CASSRPQGAGTEAFF. CDR3 nucleotides: TGTGCCAGCAGCCGTCCACAGGGGGCAGGCACTGAAGCTTTCTTT.

Only a few counts were recorded for this clone. The chain employs TRBV5-8 and TRBJ2-7, with 10 bases lining up with TRBD2. This CDR3 contains 14 residues. Trimming at V came to 6 bases and at J to 6 bases, leaving 9 bases not matched to a gene. Looked up from germline, CDR1 is SGHTS and CDR2 is YDEGEE. The DNA of the CDR3 is TGTGCCAGCACCGAGGGGCTAGCGGGGGTCGAGCAGTACTTC. Its protein product is CASTEGLAGVEQYF.

This clone showed up just once. This chain links TRBV5-1 with TRBJ2-5; 10 bases match TRBD1. V gave up 4 bases and J gave up 5 bases; unmatched junction bases: 8. Germline V gene sequence: CDR1 SGHRS, CDR2 YFSETQ. The CDR3 length is 15 residues. The chain's CDR3 is CASSGDRGQGETQYF. Here the CDR3 DNA reads TGCGCCAGCAGCGGAGACAGGGGGCAGGGTGAGACCCAGTACTTC.

The J gene is TRBJ2-7, the V gene TRBV6-1, with TRBD2 as a possible D gene (6 bases). The germline V gene encodes CDR1 MNHNS and CDR2 SASEGT. Trimming stripped 3 bases from V and 1 base from J, with 10 bases between. The CDR3 is made up of 14 amino acids. The CDR3 protein is CASSDTGRSYEQYF. Here the CDR3 DNA reads TGTGCCAGCAGTGATACCGGGAGATCCTACGAGCAGTACTTC.

This chain joins TRBV18 and TRBJ1-1, with a possible D match to TRBD1 (6 bases). The CDR3 is 15 residues long. The V end was cut by 4 bases, the J end by 1 base, with 13 bases between. Germline V gene data show CDR1 as KGHSH and CDR2 as LQKENI. CDR3 protein: CASSRGGAKNTEAFF. The CDR3 nucleotides are TGTGCCAGCTCACGGGGGGGGGCGAAGAACACTGAAGCTTTCTTT.

Turning to this clone: One end of the junction fails to match germline, which may point to a read error. The chain links TRBV3-1 (or the pseudogene TRBV3-2) to TRBJ1-2, with a tentative D call TRBD1 (5 bases). This CDR3 has 16 residues. Germline lookup yields CDR1 LGHDT and CDR2 YNNKEL (reference sequence). CDR3 in amino acids: CASSQDMQGTPYRYTF. The CDR3 DNA reads as TGTGCCAGCAGCCAAGATATGCAGGGTACCCCCTATCGCTACACCTTC.

The chain joins TRBV27 to TRBJ1-2; 7 nucleotides agree with TRBD1. Looked up from germline, CDR1 is MNHEY and CDR2 is SMNVEV (reference sequence). The CDR3 runs 15 residues. Unmatched junction bases numbered 11, after V lost 6 bases and J lost 4 bases. CDR3 region: CASSPQGEGGYGYTF. CDR3 DNA sequence: TGTGCCAGCAGCCCCCAGGGGGAAGGGGGCTATGGCTACACCTTC.

This clone was counted only a few times. The chain is built from TRBV6-5 and TRBJ2-7, with D possibly TRBD2 on 5 matching bases. The V gene lost 2 bases and the J gene lost 12 bases, with 17 bases spanning the gap. This CDR3 region has 13 residues. The V gene's germline CDR1 is MNHEY and CDR2 SVGAGI. As DNA, the CDR3 is TGTGCCAGCAGTTACCCTGACTCGCCCCGGGGGTACTTC. Its translation: CASSYPDSPRGYF.

The chain carries TRBV7-6 and TRBJ2-5; weak D call: TRBD2 (5 bases). The CDR3 contains 13 residues. V was clipped by 2 bases and J by 4 bases, with 8 bases between them. Germline V gene data show CDR1 as SGHVS and CDR2 as FNYEAQ. The CDR3, as DNA: TGTGCCAGCAGCTTAATGGCGGGAGAGACCCAGTACTTC. Its protein product is CASSLMAGETQYF.

This clone has only one observation. The chain recombines TRBV3-1 (or the pseudogene TRBV3-2) with TRBJ1-6; D unclear. This CDR3 is built from 18 residues. V was cut by 0 bases and J by 0 bases, with 12 bases left in between. The germline V gene has CDR1 LGHDT and CDR2 YNNKEL (reference sequence). DNA of the CDR3: TGTGCCAGCAGCCAAGAACCGCGTTACAGCTCCTATAATTCACCCCTCCACTTT. Its protein is CASSQEPRYSSYNSPLHF.

This chain joins TRBV4-1 and TRBJ1-1, with a possible D match to TRBD1 (5 bases). Germline V CDR1 and CDR2: MGHRA, YSYEKL. Trimming took 3 bases from V and 0 from J, leaving 8 bases between them. This CDR3 comprises 14 residues. The CDR3 DNA sequence: TGCGCCAGCAGCCAGCCGACAGTGAACACTGAAGCTTTCTTT. It is translated as CASSQPTVNTEAFF.

This chain connects TRBV4-1 to TRBJ2-3, with 7 bases lining up with TRBD2. CDR3 length: 17 amino acids. V dropped 3 bases and J dropped 0; count of bases not matched to a gene: 9. From germline, CDR1 is MGHRA and CDR2 YSYEKL. In DNA form, the CDR3 reads TGCGCCAGCAGCCATGCCTCTAGCGGTCCTAGCACAGATACGCAGTATTTT. This encodes CASSHASSGPSTDTQYF.

The rearrangement joins TRBV19 to TRBJ1-2; TRBD1 matches at 7 bases. CDR1 and CDR2 from the germline V gene are LNHDA and SQIVND (reference sequence). V lost 5 bases, J lost 4 bases, and 7 bases stayed unmatched. The CDR3 consists of 14 residues. CDR3 loop: CASSLTWDSYGYTF. The CDR3 DNA sequence: TGTGCCAGTAGTCTGACGTGGGACAGCTATGGCTACACCTTC.

The V call is TRBV21-1, the J call TRBJ2-7; no check of the table's D call, TRBD1, against the DNA was made. TRBV21-1 is described as a pseudogene. The CDR3 is made up of 21 amino acids. CDR3 DNA: TGTGCCAGCAGCAACAGGGCCCCTCCAACCTCCCGCACGCGGTGCTCCTACGAGCAGTACTTC. Translating gives CASSNRAPPTSRTRCSYEQYF.